Listed below are T cell receptor beta chains from one sample, sequenced in a study of CD8+ T cells in alopecia areata. The table came from immunoSEQ multiplex PCR; TCRdb's copy has only in-frame clones and leaves some out. The sample yields about 82,000 clones, roughly 51% seen once. Input material: NKG2D-high CD8+ T cells sorted from blood. These receptors were collected from a human donor with alopecia areata. The CDR3 runs from the conserved cysteine through the conserved F or W. Each record gives: CDR3 protein, CDR3 DNA, J gene, clone size, D gene, V gene, CDR3 length. A D gene is named only where the DNA matches it firmly. Part of the rows lack a size; the others show once, few, many or a class for expanded clones.

CDR3aa: CASGRSEQYF; CDR3nt: TGTGCCAGCGGGAGAAGCGAGCAGTACTTC; j_gene: TRBJ2-7; abundance: few; d_gene: NA; v_gene: TRBV6-6; len: 10
CDR3aa: CSVEDDRPSNYGYTF; CDR3nt: TGCAGCGTTGAAGATGACAGACCGTCTAACTATGGCTACACCTTC; j_gene: TRBJ1-2; abundance: few; d_gene: NA; v_gene: TRBV29-1; len: 15
CDR3aa: CASSRTAGYEQYF; CDR3nt: TGCGCCAGCAGCCGGACAGCTGGCTACGAGCAGTACTTC; j_gene: TRBJ2-7; abundance: NA; d_gene: NA; v_gene: TRBV4-1; len: 13
CDR3aa: CASRADREETQYF; CDR3nt: TGTGCCAGCAGAGCTGACAGAGAAGAGACCCAGTACTTC; j_gene: TRBJ2-5; abundance: NA; d_gene: NA; v_gene: TRBV9; len: 13
CDR3aa: CASSLARFGYTF; CDR3nt: TGTGCCAGCAGCTTGGCGAGGTTCGGCTACACCTTC; j_gene: TRBJ1-2; abundance: once; d_gene: NA; v_gene: TRBV11-3; len: 12
CDR3aa: CASSHSGGAAKNIQYF; CDR3nt: TGCGCCAGCAGCCATTCAGGGGGAGCGGCCAAAAACATTCAGTACTTC; j_gene: TRBJ2-4; abundance: NA; d_gene: TRBD1; v_gene: TRBV4-1; len: 16
CDR3aa: CSVDDLGGSHTEAFF; CDR3nt: TGCAGCGTTGATGATCTTGGAGGGTCCCACACTGAAGCTTTCTTT; j_gene: TRBJ1-1; abundance: once; d_gene: NA; v_gene: TRBV29-1; len: 15
CDR3aa: CASNLGQGEAFF; CDR3nt: TGTGCCAGCAACCTCGGACAGGGTGAAGCTTTCTTT; j_gene: TRBJ1-1; abundance: few; d_gene: TRBD1; v_gene: TRBV28; len: 12
CDR3aa: CASGLRAETQYF; CDR3nt: TGTGCCAGCGGCCTGAGGGCGGAGACCCAGTACTTC; j_gene: TRBJ2-5; abundance: NA; d_gene: NA; v_gene: TRBV4-2; len: 12
CDR3aa: CASSSPGANEQFF; CDR3nt: TGTGCCAGCAGTTCCCCGGGGGCCAATGAGCAGTTCTTC; j_gene: TRBJ2-1; abundance: few; d_gene: NA; v_gene: TRBV28; len: 13
CDR3aa: CASSQGQGTTEAFF; CDR3nt: TGCGCCAGCAGCCAAGGACAGGGGACCACTGAAGCTTTCTTT; j_gene: TRBJ1-1; abundance: NA; d_gene: TRBD1; v_gene: TRBV4-1; len: 14
CDR3aa: CASSGPHRGRPSYEQYF; CDR3nt: TGTGCCAGCAGTGGCCCTCACAGGGGTAGGCCCTCCTACGAGCAGTACTTC; j_gene: TRBJ2-7; abundance: NA; d_gene: TRBD1; v_gene: TRBV25-1; len: 17
CDR3aa: CASSFREVETQYF; CDR3nt: TGTGCCAGCAGTTTCAGGGAAGTAGAGACCCAGTACTTC; j_gene: TRBJ2-5; abundance: NA; d_gene: NA; v_gene: TRBV28; len: 13
CDR3aa: CASSPRNEKLFF; CDR3nt: TGTGCCAGCAGTCCCCGGAATGAAAAACTGTTTTTT; j_gene: TRBJ1-4; abundance: NA; d_gene: NA; v_gene: TRBV6-5; len: 12
CDR3aa: CASSPGLVAYEQYF; CDR3nt: TGTGCCAGCAGCCCTGGACTAGTAGCCTACGAGCAGTACTTC; j_gene: TRBJ2-7; abundance: NA; d_gene: TRBD2; v_gene: TRBV5-4; len: 14
CDR3aa: CASSFEAGELFF; CDR3nt: TGTGCCAGCAGCTTCGAAGCCGGGGAGCTGTTTTTT; j_gene: TRBJ2-2; abundance: few; d_gene: NA; v_gene: TRBV27; len: 12
CDR3aa: CASGSITYEQYF; CDR3nt: TGTGCCAGCGGGTCGATTACCTACGAGCAGTACTTC; j_gene: TRBJ2-7; abundance: few; d_gene: NA; v_gene: TRBV6-5; len: 12
CDR3aa: CSVEGTDSNQPQHF; CDR3nt: TGCAGCGTTGAAGGGACAGATAGCAATCAGCCCCAGCATTTT; j_gene: TRBJ1-5; abundance: few; d_gene: NA; v_gene: TRBV29-1; len: 14
CDR3aa: CASSFGAGANVLTF; CDR3nt: TGTGCCAGCAGCTTCGGCGCTGGGGCCAACGTCCTGACTTTC; j_gene: TRBJ2-6; abundance: few; d_gene: NA; v_gene: TRBV7-9; len: 14
CDR3aa: CSVETTYYNEQFF; CDR3nt: TGCAGCGTTGAAACCACATATTACAATGAGCAGTTCTTC; j_gene: TRBJ2-1; abundance: few; d_gene: NA; v_gene: TRBV29-1; len: 13
CDR3aa: CAGDLGTDNNSPLHF; CDR3nt: TGTGCCGGAGACCTCGGGACAGACAATAATTCACCCCTCCACTTT; j_gene: TRBJ1-6; abundance: NA; d_gene: TRBD1; v_gene: TRBV2; len: 15
CDR3aa: CASSVADYNSPLHF; CDR3nt: TGTGCCAGCAGCGTAGCGGACTATAATTCACCCCTCCACTTT; j_gene: TRBJ1-6; abundance: NA; d_gene: NA; v_gene: TRBV9; len: 14
CDR3aa: CASFGLAGYNEQFF; CDR3nt: TGTGCCAGCTTCGGACTAGCGGGATACAATGAGCAGTTCTTC; j_gene: TRBJ2-1; abundance: NA; d_gene: TRBD2; v_gene: TRBV27; len: 14
CDR3aa: CASSLSRLAGVSLSVEQFF; CDR3nt: TGTGCCAGCAGCTTATCAAGACTAGCGGGAGTTAGCCTTAGTGTTGAGCAGTTCTTC; j_gene: TRBJ2-1; abundance: NA; d_gene: TRBD2; v_gene: TRBV7-9; len: 19
CDR3aa: CASSFSPGDHKNIQYF; CDR3nt: TGTGCCAGCAGTTTCAGTCCGGGGGACCACAAAAACATTCAGTACTTC; j_gene: TRBJ2-4; abundance: once; d_gene: NA; v_gene: TRBV27; len: 16
CDR3aa: CASSFVRENSYEQYF; CDR3nt: TGTGCCAGCAGTTTTGTGCGGGAGAACAGCTACGAGCAGTACTTC; j_gene: TRBJ2-7; abundance: few; d_gene: TRBD2; v_gene: TRBV28; len: 15
CDR3aa: CAWSEASGRYEQFF; CDR3nt: TGTGCCTGGAGTGAGGCTAGCGGGAGATATGAGCAGTTCTTC; j_gene: TRBJ2-1; abundance: once; d_gene: TRBD2; v_gene: TRBV30; len: 14
CDR3aa: CASSSSGQTSYGYTF; CDR3nt: TGTGCCAGCAGCTCTAGCGGACAGACTTCCTATGGCTACACCTTC; j_gene: TRBJ1-2; abundance: NA; d_gene: NA; v_gene: TRBV7-9; len: 15
CDR3aa: CASSQGRDLRQFF; CDR3nt: TGCGCCAGCAGCCAAGGAAGGGACCTGCGGCAGTTCTTC; j_gene: TRBJ2-1; abundance: NA; d_gene: NA; v_gene: TRBV4-1; len: 13
CDR3aa: CASSPWDRRHREETQYF; CDR3nt: TGTGCCAGCTCTCCCTGGGACAGGCGGCACAGGGAAGAGACCCAGTACTTC; j_gene: TRBJ2-5; abundance: NA; d_gene: TRBD1; v_gene: TRBV18; len: 17
CDR3aa: CASGGTEAFF; CDR3nt: TGTGCCAGCGGGGGCACTGAAGCTTTCTTT; j_gene: TRBJ1-1; abundance: NA; d_gene: NA; v_gene: TRBV9; len: 10
CDR3aa: CASSYQYSYEQYF; CDR3nt: TGTGCCAGCAGTTACCAGTACTCCTACGAGCAGTACTTC; j_gene: TRBJ2-7; abundance: NA; d_gene: NA; v_gene: TRBV6-5; len: 13
CDR3aa: CSALGEESYEQYF; CDR3nt: TGCAGCGCCCTGGGGGAGGAGTCCTACGAGCAGTACTTC; j_gene: TRBJ2-7; abundance: NA; d_gene: NA; v_gene: TRBV29-1; len: 13
CDR3aa: CASSASGGDTDTQYF; CDR3nt: TGCGCCAGCAGCGCGAGCGGGGGGGACACAGATACGCAGTATTTT; j_gene: TRBJ2-3; abundance: once; d_gene: TRBD2; v_gene: TRBV5-1; len: 15
CDR3aa: CASSEGTGLNEQYF; CDR3nt: TGTGCCAGCAGTGAGGGGACAGGGCTGAACGAGCAGTACTTC; j_gene: TRBJ2-7; abundance: NA; d_gene: TRBD1; v_gene: TRBV25-1; len: 14
CDR3aa: CASSPGVADTYEQYF; CDR3nt: TGCGCCAGCAGTCCGGGGGTAGCGGACACCTACGAGCAGTACTTC; j_gene: TRBJ2-7; abundance: NA; d_gene: NA; v_gene: TRBV5-1; len: 15
CDR3aa: CASSESPGGFVYGYTF; CDR3nt: TGTGCCAGCAGTGAATCCCCAGGGGGCTTCGTCTATGGCTACACCTTC; j_gene: TRBJ1-2; abundance: NA; d_gene: TRBD1; v_gene: TRBV25-1; len: 16
CDR3aa: CASSRANTEAFF; CDR3nt: TGCGCCAGCAGTCGAGCTAACACTGAAGCTTTCTTT; j_gene: TRBJ1-1; abundance: NA; d_gene: NA; v_gene: TRBV10-2; len: 12
CDR3aa: CASSERNRGYEQYF; CDR3nt: TGTGCCAGCAGTGAAAGGAACAGGGGCTACGAGCAGTACTTC; j_gene: TRBJ2-7; abundance: NA; d_gene: TRBD1; v_gene: TRBV2; len: 14
CDR3aa: CASSLGQLYEQYF; CDR3nt: TGTGCCAGCAGCTTAGGACAGCTCTACGAGCAGTACTTC; j_gene: TRBJ2-7; abundance: NA; d_gene: NA; v_gene: TRBV7-6; len: 13